Presented here are 15 T cell receptor beta chains from one specimen sequenced in a study of shared clonotypes between healthy human individuals. Sequencing used immunoSEQ multiplex PCR; TCRdb keeps in-frame clones, though not all of them. The sample includes over 1.5 million clones, 95% to 99% of them seen just once. The source material was naive CD4+ T cells sorted from blood. Subset in this sample: CD45RA+ positively selected. These receptors were taken from a man aged 25 to 40 in good health.

V usage is TRBV6-1 and J usage is TRBJ2-7, with D hard to call. V lost 4 bases and J lost 0, with 10 bases in between. Germline CDR1 reads MNHNS; CDR2 reads SASEGT. The CDR3 has 14 amino acids. Here the CDR3 reads CASSVTVVSYEQYF. The DNA for the CDR3 is TGTGCCAGCAGTGTCACAGTTGTCTCCTACGAGCAGTACTTC.

The rearrangement links TRBV25-1 to TRBJ2-1, with 11 bases matching TRBD2. This CDR3 has 15 residues. The ends lost 4 bases at V and 7 bases at J; junction bases unmatched: 6. Germline V gene sequence: CDR1 MGHDK, CDR2 SYGVNS. This CDR3 is CASSAWTSGYNEQFF. CDR3 coding DNA: TGTGCCAGCAGTGCCTGGACTAGCGGGTATAATGAGCAGTTCTTC.

The chain is built from TRBV11-2 and TRBJ2-7; 7 bases map to TRBD2. CDR3 size: 17 residues. J gave up 0 bases and V 2 bases, and 10 bases lay outside the gene matches. Germline V CDR1 and CDR2: SGHAT, FQNNGV. CDR3 DNA sequence: TGTGCCAGCAGCTTACCCTCACTAGCGCCTAGCTCCTACGAGCAGTACTTC. Translating it yields CASSLPSLAPSSYEQYF.

The chain couples TRBV9 to TRBJ2-1, with D possibly TRBD2 on 6 matching bases. This CDR3 region has 20 residues. In germline, CDR1 is SGDLS, CDR2 YYNGEE. Trimming left V 0 bases short and J 0 bases short, with 22 bases between. As DNA, the CDR3 is TGTGCCAGCAGCGTAGGGGTCGGAGGGGTAGCGTTAAGCTCCTACAATGAGCAGTTCTTC. This translates into CASSVGVGGVALSSYNEQFF.

J is TRBJ2-7 and V is TRBV6-5, with TRBD1 matching over 7 bases. J was trimmed by 4 bases and V by 8 bases; bases with no gene match: 8. The V gene's germline CDR1 is MNHEY and CDR2 SVGAGI. The CDR3 covers 13 residues. The CDR3 sequence: CASHRGVGYEQYF. CDR3 DNA sequence: TGTGCCAGCCACAGGGGAGTCGGATACGAGCAGTACTTC.

The gene calls are TRBV7-9 and TRBJ2-3; unclear D gene. V was clipped by 4 bases and J by 3 bases, with 8 bases between them. The length of the CDR3 is 13 residues. CDR1 is SEHNR, CDR2 FQNEAQ, per germline (reference sequence). The CDR3 sequence: CASSSFLTDTQYF. In DNA form, the CDR3 reads TGTGCCAGCAGCTCATTTTTAACAGATACGCAGTATTTT.

DNA for the CDR3: TGCGCCAGCAGCATGGGACAGGGTATTTACGAGCAGTACTTC. Translated: CASSMGQGIYEQYF. This chain links TRBV5-1 with TRBJ2-7; TRBD1 matches at 9 bases. CDR3 size: 14 residues. With 4 bases clipped from V and 4 bases from J, the junction kept 6 bases outside the gene matches. The germline V gene has CDR1 SGHRS and CDR2 YFSETQ.

The chain has TRBV11-3 and TRBJ2-1; D not certain. Germline V gene sequence: CDR1 SGHNT, CDR2 YENEEA. CDR3 size: 19 residues. V lost 5 bases and J 7 bases, leaving 30 bases between the germline ends. CDR3 DNA: TGTGCCAGCAGCGGTTCCGGGTACGGCACACCAACGCAATTAAATGAGCAGTTCTTC. Its protein product is CASSGSGYGTPTQLNEQFF.

The chain is built from TRBV11-2 and TRBJ1-5; the D is unclear. V was shortened by 5 bases and J by 0 bases, with 5 bases between the two germline ends. The CDR3 extends over 13 amino acids. Looked up from germline, CDR1 is SGHAT and CDR2 is FQNNGV. The CDR3 reads CASSGDSNQPQHF. CDR3 nucleotides: TGTGCCAGCAGCGGGGATAGCAATCAGCCCCAGCATTTT.

This chain uses TRBV15 with TRBJ2-1; 8 bases match TRBD2. Germline V gives CDR1 LNHNV, CDR2 YYDKDF (reference sequence). With 2 bases clipped from V and 5 bases from J, the junction kept 5 bases outside the gene matches. The CDR3 is 15 amino acids. The CDR3 sequence is CATSRRSGINNEQFF. CDR3 DNA: TGTGCCACCAGCAGACGTAGCGGGATAAACAATGAGCAGTTCTTC. The variable domain in full, completed from reference TRBV15 and TRBJ2-1, reads DAMVIQNPRYQVTQFGKPVTLSCSQTLNHNVMYWYQQKSSQAPKLLFHYYDKDFNNEADTPDNFQSRRPNTSFCFLDIRSPGLGDTAMYLCATSRRSGINNEQFFGPGTRLTVL.

In the case of this clone: The same CDR3 also results from other DNA sequences found in this sample. The chain recombines TRBV7-9 with TRBJ2-5, with a tentative D call TRBD2 (6 bases). The CDR3 runs to 13 residues. The ends were cut back, 1 base at V and 5 bases at J, with 8 bases in the middle. Germline V gene lookup returns CDR1 SEHNR and CDR2 FQNEAQ (reference sequence). The CDR3 sequence is CASSLGGRETQYF. The CDR3 DNA follows: TGTGCCAGCAGCTTAGGAGGGAGGGAGACCCAGTACTTC.

The rearrangement links TRBV5-4 to TRBJ2-7; TRBD2 matches 12 bases. The CDR3 is 17 amino acids. The trim removed 4 bases at V and 5 bases at J, leaving 13 bases unmatched. Germline CDR1 and CDR2: SGHNT and YYREEE (reference sequence). DNA of the CDR3: TGTGCCAGCAGCAAAAAATTTCTAGCGGGAGGGCCTAACGAGCAGTACTTC. Translated: CASSKKFLAGGPNEQYF.

The chain recombines TRBV6-1 with TRBJ2-7; 7 bases agree with TRBD1. Trimming at V came to 3 bases and at J to 6 bases, leaving 8 bases not matched to a gene. Germline values: CDR1 MNHNS, CDR2 SASEGT. The CDR3 loop spans 14 amino acids. The CDR3 sequence is CASSDLWAGGEQYF. DNA of the CDR3: TGTGCCAGCAGTGACTTATGGGCAGGGGGCGAGCAGTACTTC.

The V call is TRBV5-1, the J call TRBJ2-7; tentatively, D is TRBD1 or TRBD2 (5 bases each). This CDR3 is built from 15 residues. Germline loops: CDR1 SGHRS, CDR2 YFSETQ. Trimming stripped 1 base from V and 6 bases from J, with 17 bases between. CDR3 nucleotides: TGCGCCAGCAGCTTGCCTTCGGGGCGCTTCATCGAGCAGTACTTC. This codes for CASSLPSGRFIEQYF.

Of note for this clone: Given a much more abundant clone one base away, this may be a read error. V and J are TRBV28 and TRBJ2-5, with D unresolved. V shed 5 bases and J shed 3 bases, with 1 base lying between them. Germline V CDR1 and CDR2: MDHEN, SYDVKM. CDR3 length: 10 amino acids. The CDR3 here is CASSKETQYF. The DNA for the CDR3 is TGTGCCAGCAGTAAAGAGACCCAGTACTTC.